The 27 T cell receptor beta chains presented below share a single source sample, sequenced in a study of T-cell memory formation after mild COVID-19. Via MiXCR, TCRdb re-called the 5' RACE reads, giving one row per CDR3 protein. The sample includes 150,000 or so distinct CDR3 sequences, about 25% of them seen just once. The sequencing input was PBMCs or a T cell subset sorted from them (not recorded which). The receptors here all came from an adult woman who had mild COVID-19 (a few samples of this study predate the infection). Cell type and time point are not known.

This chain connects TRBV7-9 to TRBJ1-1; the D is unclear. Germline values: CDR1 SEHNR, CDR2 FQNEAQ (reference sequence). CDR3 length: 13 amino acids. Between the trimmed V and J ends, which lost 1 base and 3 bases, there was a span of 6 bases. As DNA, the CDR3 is TGTGCCAGCAGCTTAGGAATGGACACTGAAGCTTTCTTT. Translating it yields CASSLGMDTEAFF.

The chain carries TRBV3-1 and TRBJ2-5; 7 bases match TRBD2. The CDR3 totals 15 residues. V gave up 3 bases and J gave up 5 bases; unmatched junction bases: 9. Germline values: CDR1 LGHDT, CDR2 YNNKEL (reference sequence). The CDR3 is CASSQDENSGETQYF. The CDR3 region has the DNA TGTGCCAGCAGCCAGGACGAGAATAGCGGGGAGACCCAGTACTTC.

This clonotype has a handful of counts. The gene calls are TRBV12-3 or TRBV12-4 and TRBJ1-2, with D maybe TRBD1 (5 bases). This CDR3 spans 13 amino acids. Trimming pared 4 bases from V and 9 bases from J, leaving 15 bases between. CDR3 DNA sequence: TGTGCCAGCAGTTCCGGGACGGAGGACAGCTACACCTTC. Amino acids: CASSSGTEDSYTF.

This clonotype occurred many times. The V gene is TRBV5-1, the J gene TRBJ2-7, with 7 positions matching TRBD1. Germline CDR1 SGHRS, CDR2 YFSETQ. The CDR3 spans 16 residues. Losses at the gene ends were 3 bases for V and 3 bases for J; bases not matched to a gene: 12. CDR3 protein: CASSSLRDRQDYEQYF. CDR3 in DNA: TGCGCCAGCAGCTCCCTTCGGGACAGACAGGACTACGAGCAGTACTTC.

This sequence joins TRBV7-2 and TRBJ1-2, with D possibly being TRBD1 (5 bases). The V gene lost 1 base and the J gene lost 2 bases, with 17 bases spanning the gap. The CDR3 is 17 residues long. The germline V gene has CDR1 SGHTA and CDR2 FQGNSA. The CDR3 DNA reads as TGTGCCAGCAGCTTAGGTGCGTGGTCAGGGCCCAACTATGGCTACACCTTC. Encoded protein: CASSLGAWSGPNYGYTF.

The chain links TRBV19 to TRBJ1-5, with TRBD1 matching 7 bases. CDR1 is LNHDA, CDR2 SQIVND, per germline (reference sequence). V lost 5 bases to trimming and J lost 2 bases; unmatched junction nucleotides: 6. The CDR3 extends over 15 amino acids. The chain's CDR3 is CASSAYRGGNQPQHF. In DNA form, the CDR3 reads TGTGCCAGTAGTGCTTACAGGGGAGGCAATCAGCCCCAGCATTTT.

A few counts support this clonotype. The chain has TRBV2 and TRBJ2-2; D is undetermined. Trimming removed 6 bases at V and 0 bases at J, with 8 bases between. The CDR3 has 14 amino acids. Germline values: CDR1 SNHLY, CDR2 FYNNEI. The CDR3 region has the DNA TGTGCCAGCAGCGCCGACCCGAACACCGGGGAGCTGTTTTTT. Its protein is CASSADPNTGELFF. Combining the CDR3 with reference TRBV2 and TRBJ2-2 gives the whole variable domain EPEVTQTPSHQVTQMGQEVILRCVPISNHLYFYWYRQILGQKVEFLVSFYNNEISEKSEIFDDQFSVERPDGSNFTLKIRSTKLEDSAMYFCASSADPNTGELFFGEGSRLTVL.

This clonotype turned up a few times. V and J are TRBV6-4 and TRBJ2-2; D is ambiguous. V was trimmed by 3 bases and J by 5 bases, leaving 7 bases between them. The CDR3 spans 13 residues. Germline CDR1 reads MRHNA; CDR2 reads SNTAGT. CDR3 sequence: CASSESPTGELFF. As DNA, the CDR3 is TGTGCCAGCAGTGAATCCCCGACCGGGGAGCTGTTTTTT.

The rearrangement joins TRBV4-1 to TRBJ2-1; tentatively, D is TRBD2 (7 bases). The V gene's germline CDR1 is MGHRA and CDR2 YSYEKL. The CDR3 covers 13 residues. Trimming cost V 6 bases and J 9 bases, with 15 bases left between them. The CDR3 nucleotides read TGCGCCAGCAGGCGGGAGCAGGGGTTTGAGCAGTTCTTC. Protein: CASRREQGFEQFF.

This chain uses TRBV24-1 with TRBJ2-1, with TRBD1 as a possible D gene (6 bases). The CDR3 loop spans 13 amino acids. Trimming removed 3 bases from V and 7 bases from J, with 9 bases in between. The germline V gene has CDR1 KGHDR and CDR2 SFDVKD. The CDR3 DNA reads TGTGCCACCAGTGATGCAGGGGTTAATGAGCAGTTCTTC. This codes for CATSDAGVNEQFF.

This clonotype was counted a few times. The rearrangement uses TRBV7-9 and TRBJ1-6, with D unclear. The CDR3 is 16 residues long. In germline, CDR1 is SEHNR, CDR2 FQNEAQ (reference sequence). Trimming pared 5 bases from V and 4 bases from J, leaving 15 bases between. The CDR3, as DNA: TGTGCCAGCAGCACAAACCTGGTAGATTATAATTCACCCCTCCACTTT. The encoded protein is CASSTNLVDYNSPLHF.

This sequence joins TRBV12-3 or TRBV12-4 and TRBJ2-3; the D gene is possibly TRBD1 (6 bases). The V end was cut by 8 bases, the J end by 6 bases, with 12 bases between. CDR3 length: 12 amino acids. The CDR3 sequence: CASGPGVDTQYF. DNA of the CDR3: TGTGCCAGCGGACCAGGGGTGGATACGCAGTATTTT.

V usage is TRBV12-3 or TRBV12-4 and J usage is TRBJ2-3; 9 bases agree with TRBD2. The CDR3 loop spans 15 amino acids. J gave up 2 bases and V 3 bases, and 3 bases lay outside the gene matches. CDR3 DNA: TGTGCCAGCAGTTTTGCGGGAGGGGTCACAGATACGCAGTATTTT. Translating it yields CASSFAGGVTDTQYF.

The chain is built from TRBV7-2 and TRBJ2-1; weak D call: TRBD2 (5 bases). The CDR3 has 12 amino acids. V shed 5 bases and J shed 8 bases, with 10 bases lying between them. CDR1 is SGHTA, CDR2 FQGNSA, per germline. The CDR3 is CASSHEGDEQFF. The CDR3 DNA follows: TGTGCCAGCAGCCACGAGGGAGATGAGCAGTTCTTC.

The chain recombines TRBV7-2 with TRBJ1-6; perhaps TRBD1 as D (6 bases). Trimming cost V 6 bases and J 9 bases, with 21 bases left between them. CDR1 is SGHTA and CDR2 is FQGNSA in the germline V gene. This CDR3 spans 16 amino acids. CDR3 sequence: CASSLGSPGEGSPLHF. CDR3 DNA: TGTGCCAGCAGTCTAGGGAGTCCAGGGGAGGGTTCACCCCTCCACTTT.

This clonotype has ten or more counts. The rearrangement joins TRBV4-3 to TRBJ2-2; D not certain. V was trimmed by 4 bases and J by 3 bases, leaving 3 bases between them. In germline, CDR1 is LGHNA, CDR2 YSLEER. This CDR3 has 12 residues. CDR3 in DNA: TGCGCCAGCAGCCCATACACCGGGGAGCTGTTTTTT. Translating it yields CASSPYTGELFF.

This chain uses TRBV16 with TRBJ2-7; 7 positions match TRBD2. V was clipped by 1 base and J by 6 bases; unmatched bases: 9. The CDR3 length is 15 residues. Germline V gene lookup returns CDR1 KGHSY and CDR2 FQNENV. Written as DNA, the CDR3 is TGTGCCAGCAGCCAATTTGGGGCGGGGGTCCCCGAGCAGTACTTC. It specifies CASSQFGAGVPEQYF.

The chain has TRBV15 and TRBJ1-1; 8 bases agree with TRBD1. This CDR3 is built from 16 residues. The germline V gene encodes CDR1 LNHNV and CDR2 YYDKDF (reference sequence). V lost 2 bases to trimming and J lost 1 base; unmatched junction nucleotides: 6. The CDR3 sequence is CATSRSPDRANTEAFF. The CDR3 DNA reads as TGTGCCACCAGCAGATCCCCGGACAGGGCGAACACTGAAGCTTTCTTT. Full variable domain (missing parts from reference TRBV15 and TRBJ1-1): DAMVIQNPRYQVTQFGKPVTLSCSQTLNHNVMYWYQQKSSQAPKLLFHYYDKDFNNEADTPDNFQSRRPNTSFCFLDIRSPGLGDTAMYLCATSRSPDRANTEAFFGQGTRLTVV.

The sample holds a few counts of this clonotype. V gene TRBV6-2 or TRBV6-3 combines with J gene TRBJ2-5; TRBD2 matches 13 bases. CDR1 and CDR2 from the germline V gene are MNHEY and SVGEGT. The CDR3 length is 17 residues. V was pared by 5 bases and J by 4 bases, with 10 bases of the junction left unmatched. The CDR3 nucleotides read TGTGCCAGCAGTACCCCCGGACTAGCGGGAGAGGGAGAGACCCAGTACTTC. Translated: CASSTPGLAGEGETQYF.

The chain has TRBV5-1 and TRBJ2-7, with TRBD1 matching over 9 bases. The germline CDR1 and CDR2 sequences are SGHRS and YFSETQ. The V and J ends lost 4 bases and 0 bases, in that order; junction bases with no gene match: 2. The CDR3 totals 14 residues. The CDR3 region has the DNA TGCGCCAGCAGCACGGGACAGGGCTCCTACGAGCAGTACTTC. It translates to CASSTGQGSYEQYF.

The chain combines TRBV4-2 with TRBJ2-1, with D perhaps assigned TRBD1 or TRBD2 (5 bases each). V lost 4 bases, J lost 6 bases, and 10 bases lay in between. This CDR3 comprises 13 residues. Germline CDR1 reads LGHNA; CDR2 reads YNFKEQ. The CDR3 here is CASSPRGFNEQFF. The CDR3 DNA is TGTGCCAGCAGCCCACGGGGCTTCAATGAGCAGTTCTTC.

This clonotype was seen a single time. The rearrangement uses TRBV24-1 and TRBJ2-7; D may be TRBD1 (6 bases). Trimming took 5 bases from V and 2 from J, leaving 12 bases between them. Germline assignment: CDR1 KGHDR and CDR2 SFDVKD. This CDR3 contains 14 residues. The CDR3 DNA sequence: TGTGCCACCAGTGTCGGACAGTCAACCTACGAGCAGTACTTC. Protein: CATSVGQSTYEQYF.

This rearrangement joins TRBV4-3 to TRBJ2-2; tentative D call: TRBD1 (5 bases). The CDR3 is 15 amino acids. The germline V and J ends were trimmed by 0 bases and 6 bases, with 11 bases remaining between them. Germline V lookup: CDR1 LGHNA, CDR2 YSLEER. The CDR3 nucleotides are TGCGCCAGCAGCCAAGATCTGACAGTCTCCGGGGAGCTGTTTTTT. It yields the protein CASSQDLTVSGELFF.

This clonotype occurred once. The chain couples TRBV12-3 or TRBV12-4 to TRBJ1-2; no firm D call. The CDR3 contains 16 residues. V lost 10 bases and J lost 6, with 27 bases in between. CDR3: CATGPTLIFGEHGYTF. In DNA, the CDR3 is TGTGCCACCGGACCGACACTTATTTTTGGAGAACATGGCTACACCTTC.

The CDR3 DNA follows: TGTGCCAGCAGTTTAGGCAGGGCTAGCACAGATACGCAGTATTTT. It yields the protein CASSLGRASTDTQYF. V gene TRBV12-3 or TRBV12-4 combines with J gene TRBJ2-3, with D perhaps TRBD1 (5 bases). V was shortened by 1 base and J by 0 bases, with 8 bases between the two germline ends. This CDR3 spans 15 amino acids.

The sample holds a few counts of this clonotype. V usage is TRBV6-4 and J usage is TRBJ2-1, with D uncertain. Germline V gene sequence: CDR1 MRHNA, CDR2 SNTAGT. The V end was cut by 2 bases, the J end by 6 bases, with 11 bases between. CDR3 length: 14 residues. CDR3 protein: CASSDGIAVNEQFF. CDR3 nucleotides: TGTGCCAGCAGTGACGGGATAGCAGTCAATGAGCAGTTCTTC.

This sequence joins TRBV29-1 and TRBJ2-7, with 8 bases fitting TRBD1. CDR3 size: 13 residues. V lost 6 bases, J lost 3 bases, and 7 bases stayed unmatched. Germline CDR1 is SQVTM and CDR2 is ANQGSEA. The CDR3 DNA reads TGCAGCGTCACGCCCACAGGGGGCTACGAGCAGTACTTC. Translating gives CSVTPTGGYEQYF.